Shown below are 15 T cell receptor beta chains from a single sample sequenced in a study of OX40 agonist ivuxolimab in advanced cancers. Some clones are missing from TCRdb's copy, which holds only in-frame ones; the method was immunoSEQ multiplex PCR. The sample has approximately 21,000 clones, more than 65% seen once. Sequencing was performed on CD4+ or CD8+ T cells sorted from blood, taken in a trial of the OX40 agonist ivuxolimab. These receptors originate from an adult with an advanced solid tumor such as melanoma, head and neck, liver or kidney cancer.

The rearrangement uses TRBV2 and TRBJ2-5, with D unclear. CDR3 length: 13 residues. V dropped 3 bases and J dropped 4 bases, with 9 bases sitting between them. Germline V CDR1 and CDR2: SNHLY, FYNNEI. The CDR3 DNA reads TGTGCCAGCAGTGAGTGGCAGATAGAGACCCAGTACTTC. This translates into CASSEWQIETQYF. The variable domain in full, completed from reference TRBV2 and TRBJ2-5, reads EPEVTQTPSHQVTQMGQEVILRCVPISNHLYFYWYRQILGQKVEFLVSFYNNEISEKSEIFDDQFSVERPDGSNFTLKIRSTKLEDSAMYFCASSEWQIETQYFGPGTRLLVL.

The gene calls are TRBV15 and TRBJ2-1; D not certain. Trimming pared 0 bases from V and 7 bases from J, leaving 13 bases between. Germline CDR1 LNHNV, CDR2 YYDKDF (reference sequence). The CDR3 spans 15 residues. CDR3 residues: CATSRDNPLPNEQFF. The CDR3 DNA follows: TGTGCCACCAGCAGAGATAATCCTCTACCTAATGAGCAGTTCTTC.

This clone is medium-sized. The chain recombines TRBV13 with TRBJ1-1; no clear D. The CDR3 covers 11 residues. Germline-derived CDR1 and CDR2 are PRHDT and FYEKMQ (reference sequence). The V end lost 7 bases, the J end lost 6 bases, and 9 bases lay between the germline ends. The CDR3 DNA reads as TGTGCCAGCATCAGTGGGGCTGAAGCTTTCTTT. This sequence encodes CASISGAEAFF.

This chain links TRBV28 with TRBJ2-1; 8 bases are a match to TRBD1. Germline V gives CDR1 MDHEN, CDR2 SYDVKM. The junction had 8 bases not matched to a gene; V was cut back by 1 base and J by 0 bases. The CDR3 totals 18 residues. The CDR3 DNA is TGTGCCAGCAGTTTATTGGGACAGGCCTCTAGCTCCTACAATGAGCAGTTCTTC. Residues: CASSLLGQASSSYNEQFF.

This rearrangement joins TRBV5-1 to TRBJ1-1; TRBD1 might be the D (6 bases). The CDR3 sequence is 17 residues long. CDR1 is SGHRS, CDR2 YFSETQ, per germline. Trimming left V 3 bases short and J 0 bases short, with 18 bases between. The CDR3 loop is CASSSAFRDTLNTEAFF. DNA of the CDR3: TGCGCCAGCAGCTCCGCCTTCCGGGACACCCTGAACACTGAAGCTTTCTTT.

The gene calls are TRBV15 and TRBJ2-7; a possible D gene is TRBD1 (5 bases). The CDR3 has 15 amino acids. V was trimmed by 0 bases and J by 2 bases, leaving 11 bases between them. CDR1 LNHNV and CDR2 YYDKDF come from the germline V gene (reference sequence). The CDR3 is CATSRDRTGTYEQYF. For the CDR3, the DNA is TGTGCCACCAGCAGAGATCGAACAGGCACCTACGAGCAGTACTTC.

This chain links TRBV5-1 with TRBJ2-5; D not resolved. CDR3 size: 13 residues. CDR1 and CDR2 (germline): SGHRS, YFSETQ. The ends were cut back, 4 bases at V and 0 bases at J, with 7 bases in the middle. This CDR3 is CASSPLYQETQYF. CDR3 DNA sequence: TGCGCCAGCAGCCCTTTGTACCAAGAGACCCAGTACTTC.

V is TRBV27 and J is TRBJ2-1; TRBD2 matches 11 bases. J lost 9 bases, V lost 6 bases, and 10 bases had no gene match. The CDR3 runs 15 residues. CDR1 and CDR2 from the germline V gene are MNHEY and SMNVEV (reference sequence). CDR3 DNA: TGTGCCAGCAGCTTAGCGGGAGGGGTATTACGTGAGCAGTTCTTC. Amino acids: CASSLAGGVLREQFF.

J is TRBJ2-4 and V is TRBV2, with D perhaps TRBD2 (6 bases). The germline V gene encodes CDR1 SNHLY and CDR2 FYNNEI. V lost 0 bases and J lost 1, with 10 bases in between. This CDR3 contains 16 residues. The CDR3 here is CASSEAAGSAKNIQYF. The CDR3 bases are TGTGCCAGCAGTGAAGCGGCCGGGAGTGCCAAAAACATTCAGTACTTC. The full variable domain, rest sourced from reference TRBV2 and TRBJ2-4, is EPEVTQTPSHQVTQMGQEVILRCVPISNHLYFYWYRQILGQKVEFLVSFYNNEISEKSEIFDDQFSVERPDGSNFTLKIRSTKLEDSAMYFCASSEAAGSAKNIQYFGAGTRLSVL.

This sequence joins TRBV2 and TRBJ2-7; no clear D gene. Trimming removed 2 bases from V and 6 bases from J, with 20 bases in between. CDR1 and CDR2 (germline): SNHLY, FYNNEI. CDR3 length: 16 amino acids. For the CDR3, the DNA is TGTGCCAGCAGTGAATATAGGCGGATCTTTCGAATCGAGCAGTACTTC. It codes for CASSEYRRIFRIEQYF.

This clone was observed a single time. The chain is built from TRBV7-2 and TRBJ2-5; tentatively, D is TRBD2 (6 bases). CDR3 size: 15 residues. CDR1 and CDR2 (germline): SGHTA, FQGNSA. V was cut by 5 bases and J by 2 bases, with 15 bases left in between. This CDR3 is CASSDHFGGQETQYF. CDR3 sequence (DNA): TGTGCCAGCAGCGACCACTTCGGGGGACAAGAGACCCAGTACTTC.

The rearrangement links TRBV10-1 to TRBJ2-3; 11 positions match TRBD2. V lost 8 bases and J lost 9; bases outside the gene matches: 4. The CDR3 is 12 residues long. Germline CDR1 is WNHNN and CDR2 is SYGVQD (reference sequence). The CDR3 reads CASGTSGGTQYF. CDR3 DNA sequence: TGCGCCAGCGGGACTAGCGGTGGGACGCAGTATTTT.

With regard to this clone: The sample holds other DNA sequences that translate to the same CDR3. The genes are TRBV4-1 and TRBJ2-7, with TRBD2 identical over 8 bases. Per the germline V gene, CDR1 is MGHRA and CDR2 is YSYEKL. The CDR3 spans 14 residues. The ends lost 3 bases at V and 2 bases at J; junction bases unmatched: 3. The CDR3 bases are TGCGCCAGCAGCCACCCGGGACTAGCCTACGAGCAGTACTTC. Its translation: CASSHPGLAYEQYF.

This chain links TRBV27 with TRBJ2-7; D ambiguous. This CDR3 has 13 residues. The V gene lost 0 bases and the J gene lost 2 bases, with 5 bases spanning the gap. CDR1 and CDR2 (germline): MNHEY, SMNVEV (reference sequence). The CDR3 DNA follows: TGTGCCAGCAGTTTATCGCACCCCTACGAGCAGTACTTC. It encodes CASSLSHPYEQYF.

This sequence joins TRBV28 and TRBJ2-7; 11 bases are a match to TRBD2. Unmatched junction bases numbered 10, after V lost 6 bases and J lost 3 bases. Germline V gives CDR1 MDHEN, CDR2 SYDVKM. The CDR3 loop spans 16 amino acids. CDR3 in DNA: TGTGCCAGCAGCTCACCCCCCGGGACTAGCGGCTACGAGCAGTACTTC. Translated, it gives CASSSPPGTSGYEQYF. Combining the CDR3 with reference TRBV28 and TRBJ2-7 gives the whole variable domain DVKVTQSSRYLVKRTGEKVFLECVQDMDHENMFWYRQDPGLGLRLIYFSYDVKMKEKGDIPEGYSVSREKKERFSLILESASTNQTSMYLCASSSPPGTSGYEQYFGPGTRLTVT.